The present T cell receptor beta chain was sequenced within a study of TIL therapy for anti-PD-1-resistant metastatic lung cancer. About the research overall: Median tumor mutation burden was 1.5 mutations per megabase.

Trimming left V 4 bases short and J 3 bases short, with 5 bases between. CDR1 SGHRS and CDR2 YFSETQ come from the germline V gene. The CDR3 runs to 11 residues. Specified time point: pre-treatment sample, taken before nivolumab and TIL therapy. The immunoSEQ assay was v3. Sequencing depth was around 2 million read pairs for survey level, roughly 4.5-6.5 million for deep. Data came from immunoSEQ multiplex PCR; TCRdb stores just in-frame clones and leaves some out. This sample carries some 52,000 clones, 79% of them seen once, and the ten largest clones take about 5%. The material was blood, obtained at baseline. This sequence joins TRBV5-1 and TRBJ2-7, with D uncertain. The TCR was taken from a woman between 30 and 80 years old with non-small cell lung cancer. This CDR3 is CASSNHYEQYF. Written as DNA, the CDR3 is TGCGCCAGCAGCAATCACTACGAGCAGTACTTC.